This TCR beta chain came from a study of blood T cell repertoires in COVID-19. Study-level information: Spain, Italy and the United States supplied samples that represented acute and convalescent COVID-19. The cDNA or gDNA used as material had been derived from T cells, B-cell-depleted T cells, or PBMCs.

Between the trimmed V and J ends, which lost 8 bases and 8 bases, there was a span of 15 bases. The CDR3 length is 11 residues. Germline V gene sequence: CDR1 DFQATT, CDR2 SNEGSKA (reference sequence). As handled by the study authors: How many nucleated cells were present was estimated from reference gene primer amplification. Sequencing was performed with immunoSEQ multiplex PCR; in TCRdb, only in-frame clones are kept and a portion is missing. V, J and clone size derive from that table, while D and trimming were established from the DNA sequence. Altogether 150,000 to 200,000 clones are present, over 85% being singletons, with the ten largest covering roughly a sixth.

Material for sequencing was peripheral blood. V gene TRBV20-1 combines with J gene TRBJ1-2; D not certain. This sequence originates from a man aged 60 to 69 with active or convalescent COVID-19. The CDR3 is CSPSSPGGYTF. The CDR3 DNA reads TGCAGTCCCTCCTCACCGGGGGGCTACACCTTC.